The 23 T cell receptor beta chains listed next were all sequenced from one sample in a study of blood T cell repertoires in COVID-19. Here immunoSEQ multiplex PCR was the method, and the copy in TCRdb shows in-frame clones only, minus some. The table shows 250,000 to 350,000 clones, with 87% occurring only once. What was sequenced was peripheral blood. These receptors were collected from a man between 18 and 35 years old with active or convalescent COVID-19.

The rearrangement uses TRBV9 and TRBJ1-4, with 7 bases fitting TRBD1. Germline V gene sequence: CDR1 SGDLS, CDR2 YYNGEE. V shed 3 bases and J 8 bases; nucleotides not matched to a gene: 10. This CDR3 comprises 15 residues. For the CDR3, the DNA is TGTGCCAGCAGCGAAATGACAGGGCCGGGGGAAAAACTGTTTTTT. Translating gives CASSEMTGPGEKLFF.

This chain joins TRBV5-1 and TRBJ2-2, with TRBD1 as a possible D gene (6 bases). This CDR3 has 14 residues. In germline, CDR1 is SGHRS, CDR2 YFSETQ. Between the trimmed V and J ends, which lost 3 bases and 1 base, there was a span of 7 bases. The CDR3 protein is CASSWGQNTGELFF. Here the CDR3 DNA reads TGCGCCAGCAGCTGGGGACAGAACACCGGGGAGCTGTTTTTT.

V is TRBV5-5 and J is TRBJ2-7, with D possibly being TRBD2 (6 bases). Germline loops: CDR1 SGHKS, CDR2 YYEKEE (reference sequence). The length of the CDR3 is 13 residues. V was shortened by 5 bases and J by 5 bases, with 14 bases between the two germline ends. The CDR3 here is CASRRDFRNEQYF. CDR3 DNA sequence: TGTGCCAGCAGACGGGACTTTCGGAACGAGCAGTACTTC. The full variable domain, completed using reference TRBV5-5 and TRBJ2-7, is DAGVTQSPTHLIKTRGQQVTLRCSPISGHKSVSWYQQVLGQGPQFIFQYYEKEERGRGNFPDRFSARQFPNYSSELNVNALLLGDSALYLCASRRDFRNEQYFGPGTRLTVT.

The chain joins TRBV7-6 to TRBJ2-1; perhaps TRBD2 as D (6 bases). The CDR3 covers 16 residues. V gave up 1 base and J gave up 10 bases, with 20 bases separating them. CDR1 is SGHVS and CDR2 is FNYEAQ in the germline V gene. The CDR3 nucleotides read TGTGCCAGCAGCTTAGAAGCCAGCGGTCTTGGGGGGGAGCAGTTCTTC. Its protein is CASSLEASGLGGEQFF.

CDR3 coding DNA: TGTGCCAGCAGCTTGTTACAGGGAAACACCGGGGAGCTGTTTTTT. The encoded protein is CASSLLQGNTGELFF. The chain carries TRBV7-3 and TRBJ2-2; D is perhaps TRBD1 (6 bases). V was clipped by 3 bases and J by 2 bases, with 10 bases between them. CDR1 SGHTA and CDR2 FQGTGA come from the germline V gene. The CDR3 consists of 15 residues.

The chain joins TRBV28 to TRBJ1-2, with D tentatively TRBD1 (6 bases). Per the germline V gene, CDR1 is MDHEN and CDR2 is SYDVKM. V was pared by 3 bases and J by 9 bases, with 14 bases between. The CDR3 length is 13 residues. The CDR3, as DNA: TGTGCCAGCAGTTTGACAGGCGCTAAGAGCTACACCTTC. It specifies CASSLTGAKSYTF.

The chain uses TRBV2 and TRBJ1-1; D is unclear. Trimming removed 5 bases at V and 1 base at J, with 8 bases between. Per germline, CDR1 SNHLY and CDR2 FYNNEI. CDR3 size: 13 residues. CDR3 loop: CASSRSPNTEAFF. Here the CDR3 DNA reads TGTGCCAGCAGTCGGTCCCCGAACACTGAAGCTTTCTTT.

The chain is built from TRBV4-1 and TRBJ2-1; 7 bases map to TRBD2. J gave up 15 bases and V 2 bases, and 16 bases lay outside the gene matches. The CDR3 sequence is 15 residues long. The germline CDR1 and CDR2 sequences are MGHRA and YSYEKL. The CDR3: CASSQPAGLADYTFF. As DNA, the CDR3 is TGCGCCAGCAGCCAACCCGCAGGGCTAGCGGACTACACGTTCTTC.

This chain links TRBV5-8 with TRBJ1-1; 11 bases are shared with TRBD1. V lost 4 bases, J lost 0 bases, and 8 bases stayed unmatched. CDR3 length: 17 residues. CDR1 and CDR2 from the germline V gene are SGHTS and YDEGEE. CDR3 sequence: CASSLHGQGAVNTEAFF. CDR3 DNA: TGTGCCAGCAGCCTTCACGGACAGGGGGCAGTGAACACTGAAGCTTTCTTT.

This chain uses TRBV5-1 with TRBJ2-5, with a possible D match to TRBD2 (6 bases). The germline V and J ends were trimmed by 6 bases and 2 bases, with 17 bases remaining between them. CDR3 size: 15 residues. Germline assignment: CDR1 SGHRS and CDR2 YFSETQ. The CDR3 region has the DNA TGCGCCAGCACCTCACTCGGGACTCCACAAGAGACCCAGTACTTC. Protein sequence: CASTSLGTPQETQYF. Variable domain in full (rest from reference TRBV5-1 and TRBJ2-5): KAGVTQTPRYLIKTRGQQVTLSCSPISGHRSVSWYQQTPGQGLQFLFEYFSETQRNKGNFPGRFSGRQFSNSRSEMNVSTLELGDSALYLCASTSLGTPQETQYFGPGTRLLVL.

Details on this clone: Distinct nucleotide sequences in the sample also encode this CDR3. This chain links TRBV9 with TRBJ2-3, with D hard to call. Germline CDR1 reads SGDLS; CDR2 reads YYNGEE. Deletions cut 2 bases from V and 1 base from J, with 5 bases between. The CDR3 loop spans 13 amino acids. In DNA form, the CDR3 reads TGTGCCAGCAGCGTGCAGGGCACAGATACGCAGTATTTT. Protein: CASSVQGTDTQYF.

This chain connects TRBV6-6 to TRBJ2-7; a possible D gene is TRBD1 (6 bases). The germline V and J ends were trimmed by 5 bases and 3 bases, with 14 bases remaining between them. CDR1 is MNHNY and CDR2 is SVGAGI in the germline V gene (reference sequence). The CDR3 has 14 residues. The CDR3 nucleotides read TGTGCCAGCAGTCGGGACAAGAACCGCTACGAGCAGTACTTC. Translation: CASSRDKNRYEQYF.

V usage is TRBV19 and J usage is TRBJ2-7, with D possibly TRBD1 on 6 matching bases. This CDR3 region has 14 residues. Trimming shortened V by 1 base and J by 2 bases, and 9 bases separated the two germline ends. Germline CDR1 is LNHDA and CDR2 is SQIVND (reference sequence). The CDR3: CASSIGRGPYEQYF. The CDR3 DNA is TGTGCCAGTAGTATAGGCAGGGGACCCTACGAGCAGTACTTC.

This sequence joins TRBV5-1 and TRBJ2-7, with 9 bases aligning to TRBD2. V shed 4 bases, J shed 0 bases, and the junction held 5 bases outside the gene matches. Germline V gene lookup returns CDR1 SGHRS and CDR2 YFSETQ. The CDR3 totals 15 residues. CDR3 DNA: TGCGCCAGCAGCGTTCTAGCGGGGACCTCCTACGAGCAGTACTTC. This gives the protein CASSVLAGTSYEQYF.

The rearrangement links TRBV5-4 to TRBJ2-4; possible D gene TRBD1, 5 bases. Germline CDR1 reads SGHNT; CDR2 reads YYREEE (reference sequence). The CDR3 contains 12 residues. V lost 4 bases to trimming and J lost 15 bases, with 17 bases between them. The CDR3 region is CASSDTGSDTYF. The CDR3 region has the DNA TGTGCCAGCAGCGACACAGGATCGGATACGTACTTC.

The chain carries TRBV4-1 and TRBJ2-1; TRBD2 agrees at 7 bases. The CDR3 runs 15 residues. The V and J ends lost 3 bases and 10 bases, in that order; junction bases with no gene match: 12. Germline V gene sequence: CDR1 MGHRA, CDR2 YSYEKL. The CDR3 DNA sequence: TGCGCCAGCAGCCACCTCAGGGAGGGCCTTAGGGAGCAGTTCTTC. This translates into CASSHLREGLREQFF.

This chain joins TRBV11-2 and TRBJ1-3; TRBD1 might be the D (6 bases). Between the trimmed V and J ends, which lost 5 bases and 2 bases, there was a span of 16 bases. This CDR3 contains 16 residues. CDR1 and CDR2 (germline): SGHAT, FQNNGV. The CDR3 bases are TGTGCCAGCAGCGTGGAGGTCGGACAGCCTGGAAACACCATATATTTT. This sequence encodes CASSVEVGQPGNTIYF. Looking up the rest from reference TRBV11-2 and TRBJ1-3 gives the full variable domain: EAGVAQSPRYKIIEKRQSVAFWCNPISGHATLYWYQQILGQGPKLLIQFQNNGVVDDSQLPKDRFSAERLKGVDSTLKIQPAKLEDSAVYLCASSVEVGQPGNTIYFGEGSWLTVV.

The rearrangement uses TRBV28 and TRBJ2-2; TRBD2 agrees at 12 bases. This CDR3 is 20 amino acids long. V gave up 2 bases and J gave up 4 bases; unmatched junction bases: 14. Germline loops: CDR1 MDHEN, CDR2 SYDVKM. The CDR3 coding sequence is TGTGCCAGCAGTTTACCGGGACTAGCGGGTATTACAAACTCCACCGGGGAGCTGTTTTTT. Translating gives CASSLPGLAGITNSTGELFF.

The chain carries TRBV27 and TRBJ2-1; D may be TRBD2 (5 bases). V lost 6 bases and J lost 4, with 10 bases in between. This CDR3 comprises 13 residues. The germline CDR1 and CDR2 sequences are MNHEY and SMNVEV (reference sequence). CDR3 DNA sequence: TGTGCCAGCAGACTAGGAGGTTACAATGAGCAGTTCTTC. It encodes CASRLGGYNEQFF.

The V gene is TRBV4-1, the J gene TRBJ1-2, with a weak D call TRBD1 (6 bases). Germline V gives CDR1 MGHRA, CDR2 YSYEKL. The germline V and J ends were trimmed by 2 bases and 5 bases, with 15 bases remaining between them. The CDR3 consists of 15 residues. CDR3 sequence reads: CASSQTTGNGYGYTF. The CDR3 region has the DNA TGCGCCAGCAGCCAAACCACAGGGAACGGGTATGGCTACACCTTC.

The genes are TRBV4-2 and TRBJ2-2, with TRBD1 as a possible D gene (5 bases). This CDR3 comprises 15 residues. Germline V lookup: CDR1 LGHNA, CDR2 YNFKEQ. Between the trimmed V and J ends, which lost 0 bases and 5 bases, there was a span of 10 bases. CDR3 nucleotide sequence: TGTGCCAGCAGCCAAGAAGTGGGGCAAACCGGGGAGCTGTTTTTT. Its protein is CASSQEVGQTGELFF.

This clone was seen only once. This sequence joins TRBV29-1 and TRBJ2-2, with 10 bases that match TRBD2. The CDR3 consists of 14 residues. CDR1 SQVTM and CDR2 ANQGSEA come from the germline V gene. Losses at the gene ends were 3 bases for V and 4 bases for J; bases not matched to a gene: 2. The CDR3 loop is CSVDLAGATGELFF. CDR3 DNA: TGCAGCGTTGATCTAGCGGGGGCCACCGGGGAGCTGTTTTTT.

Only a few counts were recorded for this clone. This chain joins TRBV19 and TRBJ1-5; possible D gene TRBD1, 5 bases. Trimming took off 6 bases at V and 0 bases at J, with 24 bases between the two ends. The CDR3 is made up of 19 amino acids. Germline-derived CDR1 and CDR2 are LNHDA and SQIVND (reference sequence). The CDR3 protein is CASRKQGFWGGTSNQPQHF. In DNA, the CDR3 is TGTGCCAGTAGAAAGCAGGGTTTTTGGGGGGGAACTAGCAATCAGCCCCAGCATTTT.